This passage covers 32 T cell receptor beta chains from one sample sequenced in a study of blood T cell repertoires in COVID-19 (dated by TCRdb to 2018 to 2021). Library creation used the immunoSEQ multiplex PCR assay. Held by TCRdb, this immuneACCESS table contains in-frame sequences only and omits some clones. Under half of the omission traces to an unresolved V gene where checked; the cause of the rest is unknown. A total of approximately 230,000 clones appear in this sample, around nine tenths of them only once. The ten largest clonotypes hold more than 1.2% of the sample. Sequenced sample: peripheral blood. The receptors were gathered from an older man with acute or convalescent COVID-19.

The rearrangement joins TRBV4-3 to TRBJ2-5; 8 bases are a match to TRBD1. This CDR3 is 16 amino acids long. The germline V gene has CDR1 LGHNA and CDR2 YSLEER. V was clipped by 3 bases and J by 5 bases; unmatched bases: 11. Here the CDR3 DNA reads TGCGCCAGCAGCCATCAAGACAGGGGCGGGGAGGAGACCCAGTACTTC. Translating gives CASSHQDRGGEETQYF.

The chain links TRBV28 to TRBJ2-3, with TRBD2 matching 8 bases. CDR3 length: 14 residues. CDR1 is MDHEN, CDR2 SYDVKM, per germline. The ends lost 7 bases at V and 3 bases at J; junction bases unmatched: 6. As DNA, the CDR3 is TGTGCCAGCAAATCGGGAGGGCTAACAGATACGCAGTATTTT. Translating it yields CASKSGGLTDTQYF.

The genes are TRBV4-1 and TRBJ1-3; D not certain. The CDR3 length is 17 residues. Between the trimmed V and J ends, which lost 1 base and 0 bases, there was a span of 13 bases. The V gene's germline CDR1 is MGHRA and CDR2 YSYEKL. CDR3 nucleotide sequence: TGCGCCAGCAGCCAAGGCCCGACACGCAGCTCTGGAAACACCATATATTTT. This translates into CASSQGPTRSSGNTIYF.

The chain links TRBV4-3 to TRBJ2-5, with 8 bases fitting TRBD1. With V trimmed by 0 bases and J by 4 bases, 7 bases remained unmatched. This CDR3 is built from 16 residues. CDR1 and CDR2 (germline): LGHNA, YSLEER. CDR3 nucleotides: TGCGCCAGCAGCCAAGATTATTTACAGGGGGGAGAGACCCAGTACTTC. Protein: CASSQDYLQGGETQYF.

The chain is built from TRBV15 and TRBJ2-3; 8 positions match TRBD2. There are 15 residues in the CDR3. Looked up from germline, CDR1 is LNHNV and CDR2 is YYDKDF (reference sequence). J was trimmed by 7 bases and V by 0 bases; bases with no gene match: 6. CDR3 DNA: TGTGCCACCAGCAGAGATAACGGGAGGGATAATACGCAGTATTTT. Translation gives CATSRDNGRDNTQYF.

The chain recombines TRBV24-1 with TRBJ2-2, with D maybe TRBD2 (6 bases). The ends were cut back, 8 bases at V and 0 bases at J, with 12 bases in the middle. There are 15 residues in the CDR3. Per the germline V gene, CDR1 is KGHDR and CDR2 is SFDVKD. CDR3 residues: CATTRGGANTGELFF. The CDR3 DNA follows: TGTGCCACCACCCGGGGCGGGGCGAACACCGGGGAGCTGTTTTTT.

This chain links TRBV4-3 with TRBJ1-1, with 9 bases lining up with TRBD1. The V and J ends lost 2 bases and 5 bases, in that order; junction bases with no gene match: 6. The CDR3 sequence is 15 residues long. Per germline, CDR1 LGHNA and CDR2 YSLEER. Here the CDR3 reads CASSQMTGGRTEAFF. CDR3 DNA: TGCGCCAGCAGCCAAATGACAGGGGGAAGAACTGAAGCTTTCTTT.

V usage is TRBV7-9 and J usage is TRBJ2-5, with 13 bases identical to TRBD2. This CDR3 is 17 amino acids long. V gave up 4 bases and J gave up 4 bases; unmatched junction bases: 9. In germline, CDR1 is SEHNR, CDR2 FQNEAQ (reference sequence). CDR3 nucleotide sequence: TGTGCCAGCAGCTATAAGACTAGCGGGAGGTGGGGAGAGACCCAGTACTTC. This sequence encodes CASSYKTSGRWGETQYF.

V usage is TRBV28 and J usage is TRBJ1-4, with 8 bases that match TRBD1. CDR1 MDHEN and CDR2 SYDVKM come from the germline V gene. The CDR3 is 14 residues long. The J segment lost 7 bases and the V segment lost 6 bases, leaving 7 bases of the junction unmatched. The CDR3 here is CASRRQGSGEKLFF. The CDR3 region has the DNA TGTGCCAGCAGAAGACAGGGGAGTGGTGAAAAACTGTTTTTT.

The chain employs TRBV2 and TRBJ2-3; 7 bases match TRBD1. V shed 5 bases and J 2 bases; nucleotides not matched to a gene: 7. The V gene's germline CDR1 is SNHLY and CDR2 FYNNEI. CDR3 size: 15 residues. The CDR3 loop is CASSTGVSPTDTQYF. In DNA, the CDR3 is TGTGCCAGCAGTACAGGGGTTAGCCCCACAGATACGCAGTATTTT.

The V call is TRBV2, the J call TRBJ1-2; D not certain. This CDR3 region has 11 residues. With 4 bases removed from V and 5 bases from J, the gap between germline ends came to 5 bases. Germline-derived CDR1 and CDR2 are SNHLY and FYNNEI. CDR3 in DNA: TGTGCCAGCAGTGCCGGGTATGGCTACACCTTC. As protein: CASSAGYGYTF.

This chain joins TRBV7-2 and TRBJ1-6, with D possibly TRBD1 on 5 matching bases. Trimming stripped 0 bases from V and 7 bases from J, with 19 bases between. CDR1 SGHTA and CDR2 FQGNSA come from the germline V gene. The CDR3 sequence is 18 residues long. In DNA form, the CDR3 reads TGTGCCAGCAGCTTAGCCTTCCTCGGGGGATTCGAGAATTCACCCCTCCACTTT. Encoded protein: CASSLAFLGGFENSPLHF.

The V and J genes are TRBV18 and TRBJ1-2, with 12 positions matching TRBD1. V lost 3 bases to trimming and J lost 2 bases; unmatched junction nucleotides: 13. Germline CDR1 reads KGHSH; CDR2 reads LQKENI. The CDR3 extends over 19 amino acids. The CDR3 spells CASSPINSGTGGANYGYTF. The CDR3 DNA reads TGTGCCAGCTCACCTATCAATTCCGGGACAGGGGGCGCAAACTATGGCTACACCTTC.

The V call is TRBV20-1, the J call TRBJ1-4, with 9 bases lining up with TRBD1. The germline gives CDR1 DFQATT, CDR2 SNEGSKA (reference sequence). The V gene end was trimmed by 3 bases and the J gene end by 2 bases; junction bases not matched to a gene: 10. This CDR3 region has 17 residues. The CDR3 loop reads CSASRRDRVGTNEKLFF. CDR3 in DNA: TGCAGTGCTAGTCGCCGGGACAGGGTGGGGACTAATGAAAAACTGTTTTTT.

The V call is TRBV7-2, the J call TRBJ2-2; D unresolved. The length of the CDR3 is 13 residues. The V end lost 8 bases, the J end lost 4 bases, and 11 bases lay between the germline ends. Germline CDR1 and CDR2: SGHTA and FQGNSA. CDR3 protein: CASLSQVTGELFF. The CDR3 bases are TGTGCCAGCCTTTCCCAGGTCACCGGGGAGCTGTTTTTT.

V usage is TRBV10-3 and J usage is TRBJ2-1; 7 nucleotides agree with TRBD1. Germline V CDR1 and CDR2: ENHRY, SYGVKD. There are 14 residues in the CDR3. The V and J ends lost 11 bases and 9 bases, in that order; junction bases with no gene match: 16. For the CDR3, the DNA is TGTGCCGTGTCCCCGGGACAGAGGGAAACTGAGCAGTTCTTC. Translated, it gives CAVSPGQRETEQFF.

This clone was observed a single time. This rearrangement joins TRBV18 to TRBJ1-3; D may be TRBD1 (5 bases). Trimming stripped 3 bases from V and 2 bases from J, with 11 bases between. The germline CDR1 and CDR2 sequences are KGHSH and LQKENI. The CDR3 has 15 residues. CDR3 bases: TGTGCCAGCTCACCGGGGCGGTACGCTGGAAACACCATATATTTT. Protein product: CASSPGRYAGNTIYF. Complete variable domain (other parts from reference TRBV18 and TRBJ1-3): NAGVMQNPRHLVRRRGQEARLRCSPMKGHSHVYWYRQLPEEGLKFMVYLQKENIIDESGMPKERFSAEFPKEGPSILRIQQVVRGDSAAYFCASSPGRYAGNTIYFGEGSWLTVV.

The genes are TRBV6-4 and TRBJ1-6; D not resolved. The CDR3 spans 13 residues. Trimming left V 5 bases short and J 10 bases short, with 12 bases between. Germline loops: CDR1 MRHNA, CDR2 SNTAGT. DNA for the CDR3: TGTGCCAGCAGTAGCTCGGAGGCCTCACCCCTCCACTTT. Protein sequence: CASSSSEASPLHF.

The chain has TRBV3-1 (or the pseudogene TRBV3-2) and TRBJ2-3; 9 nucleotides line up with TRBD2. This CDR3 is built from 17 residues. The junction had 5 bases not matched to a gene; V was cut back by 0 bases and J by 1 base. The germline V gene encodes CDR1 LGHDT and CDR2 YNNKEL (reference sequence). The chain's CDR3 is CASSQDRLADGTDTQYF. Written as DNA, the CDR3 is TGTGCCAGCAGCCAAGACCGACTAGCGGATGGCACAGATACGCAGTATTTT.

J is TRBJ2-1 and V is TRBV11-2; TRBD2 aligns across 11 bases. The germline V gene has CDR1 SGHAT and CDR2 FQNNGV. CDR3 length: 18 amino acids. Trimming removed 4 bases from V and 3 bases from J; junction bases left unmatched: 11. The CDR3 DNA reads TGTGCCAGCAGCTCAGGGACTAGCGGAGGGGTGCGCTACAATGAGCAGTTCTTC. It codes for CASSSGTSGGVRYNEQFF.

Concerning this clone itself: Sequence at one end of the junction differs from germline and may be a read error. V is TRBV7-2 and J is TRBJ1-2; TRBD1 matches 9 bases. The CDR3 totals 17 residues. Germline values: CDR1 SGHTA, CDR2 FQGNSA. The CDR3 DNA reads TGTGCCACCAGCTTGGGTCCCGGGACAGGGAGCGGATATGGCTACACCTTC. Translated: CATSLGPGTGSGYGYTF. Together with reference TRBV7-2 and TRBJ1-2, the CDR3 gives the full variable domain: GAGVSQSPSNKVTEKGKDVELRCDPISGHTALYWYRQSLGQGLEFLIYFQGNSAPDKSGLPSDRFSAERTGGSVSTLTIQRTQQEDSAVYLCATSLGPGTGSGYGYTFGSGTRLTVV.

V is TRBV7-2 and J is TRBJ1-1; TRBD1 matches at 9 bases. With 5 bases clipped from V and 6 bases from J, the junction kept 7 bases outside the gene matches. Germline loops: CDR1 SGHTA, CDR2 FQGNSA. This CDR3 spans 14 amino acids. CDR3 region: CASSLMRDRAEAFF. DNA of the CDR3: TGTGCCAGCAGCCTAATGAGGGACAGGGCTGAAGCTTTCTTT. The complete variable domain, with remaining parts taken from reference TRBV7-2 and TRBJ1-1, reads GAGVSQSPSNKVTEKGKDVELRCDPISGHTALYWYRQSLGQGLEFLIYFQGNSAPDKSGLPSDRFSAERTGGSVSTLTIQRTQQEDSAVYLCASSLMRDRAEAFFGQGTRLTVV.

V and J are TRBV12-3 or TRBV12-4 and TRBJ1-2, with TRBD1 as a possible D gene (6 bases). CDR3 length: 13 residues. V was pared by 7 bases and J by 2 bases, with 11 bases between. In nucleotides, the CDR3 is TGTGCCAGCACCCAAAGGGGGAACTATGGCTACACCTTC. It codes for CASTQRGNYGYTF.

This chain joins TRBV7-2 and TRBJ2-7, with 9 bases aligning to TRBD2. CDR3 size: 14 residues. The ends lost 3 bases at V and 3 bases at J; junction bases unmatched: 3. Looked up from germline, CDR1 is SGHTA and CDR2 is FQGNSA. The CDR3 nucleotides are TGTGCCAGCAGCTTGAGCGGGGGGCTCTACGAGCAGTACTTC. Encoded protein: CASSLSGGLYEQYF.

CDR3 residues: CASSPGGGRYIQYF. The CDR3 region has the DNA TGTGCCAGTAGTCCCGGGGGCGGGAGGTACATTCAGTACTTC. The rearrangement links TRBV19 to TRBJ2-4; TRBD2 matches 8 bases. Germline-derived CDR1 and CDR2 are LNHDA and SQIVND (reference sequence). Unmatched junction bases numbered 8, after V lost 5 bases and J lost 8 bases. The CDR3 covers 14 residues.

V gene TRBV28 combines with J gene TRBJ2-5, with TRBD1 matching over 8 bases. The CDR3 consists of 16 residues. The V gene end was trimmed by 2 bases and the J gene end by 1 base; junction bases not matched to a gene: 6. Germline V gene sequence: CDR1 MDHEN, CDR2 SYDVKM. The CDR3 is CASSLTRQGPQETQYF. In DNA, the CDR3 is TGTGCCAGCAGTTTAACCCGACAGGGGCCCCAAGAGACCCAGTACTTC. The entire variable domain, with the rest obtained from reference TRBV28 and TRBJ2-5, is as follows: DVKVTQSSRYLVKRTGEKVFLECVQDMDHENMFWYRQDPGLGLRLIYFSYDVKMKEKGDIPEGYSVSREKKERFSLILESASTNQTSMYLCASSLTRQGPQETQYFGPGTRLLVL.

The chain joins TRBV18 to TRBJ1-3; tentative D call: TRBD1 (5 bases). The CDR3 is 16 amino acids. The ends were cut back, 1 base at V and 0 bases at J, with 10 bases in the middle. Per germline, CDR1 KGHSH and CDR2 LQKENI. The chain's CDR3 is CASSPRRAISGNTIYF. CDR3 nucleotides: TGTGCCAGCTCACCACGCAGGGCTATCTCTGGAAACACCATATATTTT.

The chain uses TRBV11-2 and TRBJ2-7; the match to TRBD1 covers 10 bases. CDR3 size: 16 residues. Germline V gives CDR1 SGHAT, CDR2 FQNNGV. J was trimmed by 7 bases and V by 4 bases; bases with no gene match: 13. In DNA form, the CDR3 reads TGTGCCAGCAGCTCGGCAGCGGGACAGGGGTTTTGGGAGCAGTACTTC. Its translation is CASSSAAGQGFWEQYF. Supplemented by reference TRBV11-2 and TRBJ2-7, the full variable domain reads EAGVAQSPRYKIIEKRQSVAFWCNPISGHATLYWYQQILGQGPKLLIQFQNNGVVDDSQLPKDRFSAERLKGVDSTLKIQPAKLEDSAVYLCASSSAAGQGFWEQYFGPGTRLTVT.

As concerns this clone: Other DNA sequences within the sample encode an identical CDR3. The chain carries TRBV7-2 and TRBJ1-1, with 7 nucleotides matching TRBD1. Germline-derived CDR1 and CDR2 are SGHTA and FQGNSA. V shed 1 base and J 0 bases; nucleotides not matched to a gene: 2. The CDR3 consists of 15 residues. The CDR3 nucleotides are TGTGCCAGCAGCTTAGAGGGGACAGTGAACACTGAAGCTTTCTTT. Protein product: CASSLEGTVNTEAFF.

The DNA of the CDR3 is TGTGCCAGCAGTCTCTCCGGGACAGATGGCTACGAGCAGTACTTC. Its translation: CASSLSGTDGYEQYF. V is TRBV6-5 and J is TRBJ2-7; TRBD1 agrees at 7 bases. The germline CDR1 and CDR2 sequences are MNHEY and SVGAGI. V was clipped by 5 bases and J by 3 bases; unmatched bases: 10. The length of the CDR3 is 15 residues.

V gene TRBV7-8 combines with J gene TRBJ2-1; a possible D gene is TRBD2 (5 bases). Trimming took 1 base from V and 7 from J, leaving 14 bases between them. The CDR3 is 15 residues long. Looked up from germline, CDR1 is SGHVS and CDR2 is FQNEAQ. The DNA of the CDR3 is TGTGCCAGCAGCTTAGATCAGGCGGGCCCAAATGAGCAGTTCTTC. This encodes CASSLDQAGPNEQFF.

This clone was found a few times. The rearrangement uses TRBV6-2 or TRBV6-3 and TRBJ1-3, with unresolved D. This CDR3 is 17 amino acids long. The germline CDR1 and CDR2 sequences are MNHEY and SVGEGT. Trimming pared 0 bases from V and 4 bases from J, leaving 16 bases between. The CDR3 DNA is TGTGCCAGCAGTTACTCGCCGGGAGGCCTAGTCGGAAACACCATATATTTT. It encodes CASSYSPGGLVGNTIYF.